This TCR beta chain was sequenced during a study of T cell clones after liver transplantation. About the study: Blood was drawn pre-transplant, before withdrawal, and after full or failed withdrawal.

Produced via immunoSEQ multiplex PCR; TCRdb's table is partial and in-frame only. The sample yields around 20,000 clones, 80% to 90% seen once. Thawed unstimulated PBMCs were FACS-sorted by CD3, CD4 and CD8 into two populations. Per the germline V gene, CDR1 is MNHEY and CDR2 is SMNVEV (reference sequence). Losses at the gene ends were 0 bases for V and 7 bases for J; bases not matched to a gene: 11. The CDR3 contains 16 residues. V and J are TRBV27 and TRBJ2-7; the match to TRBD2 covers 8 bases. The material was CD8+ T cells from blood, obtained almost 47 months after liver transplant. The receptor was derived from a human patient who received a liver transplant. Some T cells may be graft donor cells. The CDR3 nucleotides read TGTGCCAGCAGTTTATCCCCTAACGGGTTAGCGGGAGAGCAGTACTTC. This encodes CASSLSPNGLAGEQYF.